Given below is one T cell receptor beta chain in context. Its antigen is currently unknown. This sample is drawn from a study of CD8 T cells in ankylosing spondylitis. Molecular-barcoded quantitative 5'-RACE produced these TCR beta libraries. In TCRdb, the 5' RACE reads were re-called with MiXCR into one record per CDR3 protein. This repertoire shows approximately 440,000 distinct CDR3 sequences, under 20% found once; its top ten account for approximately 1%. V gave up 8 bases and J gave up 4 bases; unmatched junction bases: 5. CDR1 is SGDLS and CDR2 is YYNGEE in the germline V gene. This CDR3 has 14 residues. Study-level findings and limits: Disease-associated clones were reportedly significantly overrepresented in matched ankylosing spondylitis synovial fluid. CD8+ disease-linked clones were present at relatively low frequencies in blood. One TCR beta motif, made up of about 8 highly homologous variants, appeared characteristic of ankylosing spondylitis blood.

The chain combines TRBV9 with TRBJ2-1; 11 nucleotides line up with TRBD2. The TCR sequence derives from a male donor with ankylosing spondylitis. Sequencing was done on a sample of blood, either unsorted or a sorted T cell fraction (not recorded which). CDR3 sequence reads: CASITSGGYNEQFF. CDR3 nucleotide sequence: TGTGCCAGTATTACTAGCGGGGGATACAATGAGCAGTTCTTC.